The T cell receptor (beta chain) described here comes from a study of STAT3 mutations in large granular lymphocyte leukemia. Turning to the study itself: Among longitudinally sequenced T-LGLL patients, roughly half had canonical activating STAT3 mutations detected.

About this clone: Its antigen is still unknown.

CDR3 length equals 16 residues. The germline V and J ends were trimmed by 0 bases and 4 bases, with 16 bases remaining between them. In germline, CDR1 is SGHRS, CDR2 YFSETQ. Study findings and constraints: Samples missed the first appearance of the clone. At least one immunodominant TCR beta clonotype appeared in every T-cell large granular lymphocyte leukemia patient. Suggested: STAT3 mutation was not the ancestral event for these clonal expansions. TCR clonotype switching after therapy occurred in about 35% of the 18 patients.

Profiling relied on immunoSEQ multiplex PCR, and the TCRdb table lists in-frame clones only, not all of them. Of 15,000 to 20,000 clones in the sample, approximately 84% are singletons; the top ten hold roughly 9%. The sequenced material came from peripheral blood mononuclear cells. V and J are TRBV5-1 and TRBJ2-5; perhaps TRBD1 as D (6 bases). This clonotype originated in a man in his fifties with T-cell large granular lymphocyte leukemia. Some clones in this sample may be carry-over from other donors' samples. The CDR3 sequence: CASSLASAGVGETQYF. In DNA, the CDR3 is TGCGCCAGCAGCTTGGCCTCGGCAGGGGTAGGAGAGACCCAGTACTTC.